The 15 T cell receptor beta chains below come from one sample, sequenced in a study of response to subunit inactivated influenza vaccine. A single record per CDR3 protein comes from TCRdb applying MiXCR to the RT-PCR reads. This table has approximately 680,000 distinct CDR3 sequences, around a sixth appearing once. Sequences were derived from PBMCs from blood, sampled approximately 13 days after vaccination. Receptors were obtained from a man in his fifties or sixties who received an inactivated influenza vaccine.

The chain couples TRBV12-3 or TRBV12-4 to TRBJ1-2, with 7 bases fitting TRBD1. Trimming cost V 7 bases and J 6 bases; bases outside gene matches: 8. This CDR3 is built from 13 residues. In nucleotides, the CDR3 is TGTGCCAGCACTCGACAGGGTTTTAATGGCTACACCTTC. Translated, it gives CASTRQGFNGYTF.

This clonotype was picked up many times. The chain uses TRBV28 and TRBJ2-5; D remains unclear. CDR3 length: 16 amino acids. The V gene's germline CDR1 is MDHEN and CDR2 SYDVKM. The V gene lost 7 bases and the J gene lost 5 bases, with 23 bases spanning the gap. This CDR3 is CASTPFPGFLRETQYF. The CDR3, as DNA: TGTGCCAGCACCCCGTTTCCAGGTTTCCTGCGGGAGACCCAGTACTTC.

The table lists this clonotype with a few counts. This chain uses TRBV6-1 with TRBJ2-7; 10 positions agree with TRBD2. Germline loops: CDR1 MNHNS, CDR2 SASEGT. This CDR3 has 14 amino acids. V gave up 7 bases and J gave up 6 bases; unmatched junction bases: 9. CDR3 loop: CASNQLAGSPEQYF. The CDR3 DNA is TGTGCCAGCAACCAACTAGCGGGATCCCCCGAGCAGTACTTC.

This clonotype turned up a few times. This chain uses TRBV3-1 with TRBJ2-7, with TRBD2 matching over 7 bases. With V trimmed by 3 bases and J by 6 bases, 5 bases remained unmatched. The germline CDR1 and CDR2 sequences are LGHDT and YNNKEL (reference sequence). The CDR3 covers 13 residues. For the CDR3, the DNA is TGTGCCAGCAGCCAGGGCGGGAGTCTCGAGCAGTACTTC. Amino acids: CASSQGGSLEQYF.

This clonotype was counted only a few times. The chain has TRBV30 and TRBJ2-1; D remains unclear. The germline gives CDR1 GTSNPN, CDR2 SVGIG (reference sequence). V lost 0 bases to trimming and J lost 4 bases, with 7 bases between them. The CDR3 loop spans 13 amino acids. The CDR3 reads CAWSVTSYNEQFF. In DNA form, the CDR3 reads TGTGCCTGGAGTGTAACCAGTTACAATGAGCAGTTCTTC.

V and J are TRBV7-2 and TRBJ2-1, with 10 nucleotides matching TRBD1. The J segment lost 4 bases and the V segment lost 5 bases, leaving 5 bases of the junction unmatched. The CDR3 is 15 amino acids. The germline V gene encodes CDR1 SGHTA and CDR2 FQGNSA. The CDR3 loop is CASSHDRGLYNEQFF. The CDR3 nucleotides read TGTGCCAGCAGCCACGACAGGGGGCTATACAATGAGCAGTTCTTC.

The chain has TRBV4-2 and TRBJ1-2; D gene uncertain. CDR1 is LGHNA and CDR2 is YNFKEQ in the germline V gene. V was trimmed by 0 bases and J by 6 bases, leaving 11 bases between them. The CDR3 is 14 amino acids. The CDR3 DNA sequence: TGTGCCAGCAGCCAAGATAAGAACATGGATGGCTACACCTTC. Translated: CASSQDKNMDGYTF.

This clonotype was detected only a few times. The chain has TRBV9 and TRBJ2-1, with D unresolved. Germline CDR1 and CDR2: SGDLS and YYNGEE. The CDR3 runs 15 residues. V lost 0 bases to trimming and J lost 7 bases, with 14 bases between them. The CDR3 reads CASSVGGLTRNEQFF. The CDR3 bases are TGTGCCAGCAGCGTAGGAGGCCTTACGAGGAATGAGCAGTTCTTC. Together with reference TRBV9 and TRBJ2-1, the CDR3 gives the full variable domain: DSGVTQTPKHLITATGQRVTLRCSPRSGDLSVYWYQQSLDQGLQFLIQYYNGEERAKGNILERFSAQQFPDLHSELNLSSLELGDSALYFCASSVGGLTRNEQFFGPGTRLTVL.

The rearrangement joins TRBV5-4 to TRBJ2-3, with a weak D call TRBD2 (7 bases). Germline values: CDR1 SGHNT, CDR2 YYREEE (reference sequence). The ends were cut back, 1 base at V and 6 bases at J, with 12 bases in the middle. The CDR3 is 14 amino acids. CDR3 nucleotides: TGTGCCAGCAGCTTGTGGGGGGGGCGCGATACGCAGTATTTT. It encodes CASSLWGGRDTQYF.

This clonotype was seen more than once but under ten times. The J gene is TRBJ2-1, the V gene TRBV15; no reliable D call. Trimming shortened V by 1 base and J by 5 bases, and 12 bases separated the two germline ends. Germline V gene sequence: CDR1 LNHNV, CDR2 YYDKDF (reference sequence). This CDR3 has 15 amino acids. This chain's CDR3 is CATSRAPKANNEQFF. The CDR3 nucleotides are TGTGCCACCAGCAGAGCCCCGAAGGCCAACAATGAGCAGTTCTTC.

The chain is built from TRBV12-3 or TRBV12-4 and TRBJ2-2; no reliable D call. Deletions cut 3 bases from V and 4 bases from J, with 9 bases between. This CDR3 has 14 amino acids. This chain's CDR3 is CASSFLNPTGELFF. As DNA, the CDR3 is TGTGCCAGCAGTTTTTTGAACCCCACCGGGGAGCTGTTTTTT.

V and J are TRBV6-4 and TRBJ2-3; 8 bases are a match to TRBD2. J gave up 4 bases and V 4 bases, and 7 bases lay outside the gene matches. Per germline, CDR1 MRHNA and CDR2 SNTAGT. The CDR3 runs to 15 residues. The CDR3 is CASSGIAGGADTQYF. In DNA, the CDR3 is TGTGCCAGCAGTGGTATTGCGGGGGGAGCAGATACGCAGTATTTT.

This clonotype showed up just a few times. This chain joins TRBV10-3 and TRBJ2-4; 7 bases agree with TRBD1. There are 15 residues in the CDR3. V gave up 5 bases and J gave up 8 bases; unmatched junction bases: 12. Germline V gene lookup returns CDR1 ENHRY and CDR2 SYGVKD. CDR3 in amino acids: CAISRAGGWRDIQYF. CDR3 nucleotides: TGTGCCATCAGTAGGGCAGGGGGATGGCGAGACATTCAGTACTTC.

This clonotype was detected once. J is TRBJ2-3 and V is TRBV20-1; 7 nucleotides match TRBD2. The junction had 5 bases not matched to a gene; V was cut back by 1 base and J by 4 bases. This CDR3 has 14 amino acids. Germline V gene lookup returns CDR1 DFQATT and CDR2 SNEGSKA (reference sequence). Here the CDR3 reads CSARAGGVADTQYF. The CDR3 bases are TGCAGTGCTAGAGCGGGGGGAGTGGCAGATACGCAGTATTTT.

This chain links TRBV7-6 with TRBJ2-3; TRBD1 matches 8 bases. Germline trimming cut 5 bases from V and 4 bases from J; bases unmatched to any gene: 11. The CDR3 is 16 residues long. Germline-derived CDR1 and CDR2 are SGHVS and FNYEAQ. This chain's CDR3 is CASSLPVTGVADTQYF. CDR3 nucleotide sequence: TGTGCCAGCAGCCTTCCAGTGACAGGGGTCGCAGATACGCAGTATTTT.